The next 10 T cell receptor beta chains were all read from a single sample in a study of T cell changes during pregnancy in multiple sclerosis. The protocol was immunoSEQ multiplex PCR, while the TCRdb copy is restricted to in-frame clones and leaves out a portion. The sample lists 30,000 to 40,000 clones, 85% to 95% seen once, with roughly 8% in the top ten. This specimen consisted of CD8+ T cells from peripheral blood mononuclear cells, obtained in the third trimester of pregnancy. The receptors derive from a female donor with multiple sclerosis, enrolled in a pregnancy study.

A few counts support this clone. This chain links TRBV4-1 with TRBJ1-1, with 7 bases matching TRBD1. V lost 4 bases, J lost 1 base, and 3 bases stayed unmatched. Looked up from germline, CDR1 is MGHRA and CDR2 is YSYEKL. The CDR3 is 14 residues long. The CDR3 nucleotides are TGCGCCAGCAGCCGTTGGGACAGGAACACTGAAGCTTTCTTT. Translation: CASSRWDRNTEAFF.

The chain combines TRBV5-1 with TRBJ2-2; D is perhaps TRBD2 (6 bases). This CDR3 comprises 17 residues. Germline CDR1 is SGHRS and CDR2 is YFSETQ. Trimming stripped 0 bases from V and 6 bases from J, with 18 bases between. The CDR3 sequence: CASSLVVGTPRAGELFF. In DNA, the CDR3 is TGCGCCAGCAGCTTGGTAGTCGGGACTCCGAGGGCCGGGGAGCTGTTTTTT.

This rearrangement joins TRBV6-5 to TRBJ2-1; D might be TRBD1 (6 bases). This CDR3 has 15 amino acids. Per germline, CDR1 MNHEY and CDR2 SVGAGI. Trimming left V 2 bases short and J 4 bases short, with 12 bases between. The CDR3 sequence is CASSYSRGIYNEQFF. The CDR3 bases are TGTGCCAGCAGTTACAGCAGGGGAATTTACAATGAGCAGTTCTTC.

This chain joins TRBV6-1 and TRBJ1-5; maybe TRBD1 (5 bases). Germline-derived CDR1 and CDR2 are MNHNS and SASEGT. This CDR3 spans 13 amino acids. Trimming removed 1 base from V and 7 bases from J, with 8 bases in between. Written as DNA, the CDR3 is TGTGCCAGCAGTGAAGGTGGGGGGCAGCCCCAGCATTTT. It is translated as CASSEGGGQPQHF.

A single count supports this clone. The DNA for the CDR3 is TGCGCCAGCAGCCCAGTTAGCGGTAGCACCAATCAGCCCCAGCATTTT. Amino acid sequence: CASSPVSGSTNQPQHF. J is TRBJ1-5 and V is TRBV4-1; D uncertain. The CDR3 length is 16 residues. CDR1 and CDR2 from the germline V gene are MGHRA and YSYEKL. Trimming removed 4 bases from V and 3 bases from J, with 16 bases in between.

The chain carries TRBV7-3 and TRBJ1-1; 9 bases fit TRBD1. From germline, CDR1 is SGHTA and CDR2 FQGTGA. This CDR3 contains 14 residues. The junction had 7 bases not matched to a gene; V was cut back by 6 bases and J by 5 bases. CDR3 sequence (DNA): TGTGCCAGCAGTCAACAGGGGGCGCGGACTGAAGCTTTCTTT. It specifies CASSQQGARTEAFF.

The chain couples TRBV10-2 to TRBJ2-1; 11 nucleotides agree with TRBD2. Germline V CDR1 and CDR2: WSHSY, SAAADI. There are 14 residues in the CDR3. J gave up 4 bases and V 10 bases, and 6 bases lay outside the gene matches. In DNA, the CDR3 is TGCGCCACCCGACTAGCGGGGAGTTACAATGAGCAGTTCTTC. It encodes CATRLAGSYNEQFF.

The V and J genes are TRBV7-9 and TRBJ2-3; 7 positions match TRBD1. Trimming removed 5 bases from V and 0 bases from J; junction bases left unmatched: 11. The CDR3 has 17 amino acids. Germline V gene lookup returns CDR1 SEHNR and CDR2 FQNEAQ (reference sequence). The CDR3 region has the DNA TGTGCCAGCAGCCCTACGAGCAGGGGGTCCAGCACAGATACGCAGTATTTT. The encoded protein is CASSPTSRGSSTDTQYF.

This chain uses TRBV27 with TRBJ1-5; 7 bases are a match to TRBD1. Germline CDR1 MNHEY, CDR2 SMNVEV (reference sequence). The CDR3 runs to 14 residues. V lost 5 bases, J lost 7 bases, and 8 bases stayed unmatched. The CDR3 protein is CASSRAGGYQPQHF. The CDR3 DNA follows: TGTGCCAGCAGTAGGGCAGGGGGATACCAGCCCCAGCATTTT.

The chain has TRBV2 and TRBJ2-3; 8 nucleotides line up with TRBD2. Looked up from germline, CDR1 is SNHLY and CDR2 is FYNNEI. The CDR3 contains 14 residues. Germline trimming cut 7 bases from V and 5 bases from J; bases unmatched to any gene: 8. CDR3 sequence (DNA): TGTGCCAGCAAGCCACCGGGGGGGATAGATACGCAGTATTTT. As protein: CASKPPGGIDTQYF.